The 27 T cell receptor beta chains listed next were all sequenced from one sample in a study of T cell repertoires in cytomegalovirus infection. Antigens for these TCRs are unknown. Each CDR3 protein gets one entry after TCRdb re-called the reads with MiXCR. The repertoire consists of 830,000 or so distinct CDR3 sequences, with approximately 32% occurring once and the leading ten covering around an eighth. Sequencing used cultured CD8+ T cells from PBMCs, obtained from culture after CMV antigen stimulation. These receptors came from a human donor in good health (CMV status not recorded). Some clones in this sample may be carry-over from other donors' samples.

This clonotype was found a few times. The chain is built from TRBV9 and TRBJ2-1, with D possibly TRBD2 on 6 matching bases. The germline gives CDR1 SGDLS, CDR2 YYNGEE. This CDR3 region has 13 residues. The V and J ends lost 2 bases and 7 bases respectively, with 10 bases between them. The DNA of the CDR3 is TGTGCCAGCAGCGTCGGGACTGGGAATGAGCAGTTCTTC. Translated: CASSVGTGNEQFF.

The chain has TRBV19 and TRBJ2-1, with a weak D call TRBD2 (6 bases). V was trimmed by 2 bases and J by 3 bases, leaving 11 bases between them. This CDR3 is built from 15 residues. Germline V gene data show CDR1 as LNHDA and CDR2 as SQIVND (reference sequence). The chain's CDR3 is CASSILGRLYNEQFF. Here the CDR3 DNA reads TGTGCCAGTAGTATATTGGGGAGGCTCTACAATGAGCAGTTCTTC.

This clonotype has just a few counts. The chain links TRBV7-6 to TRBJ2-3; 10 bases align to TRBD2. This CDR3 is built from 17 residues. V was clipped by 1 base and J by 5 bases; unmatched bases: 9. CDR1 and CDR2 (germline): SGHVS, FNYEAQ. CDR3 sequence (DNA): TGTGCCAGCAGCTTAGGTCCCAGCGGGGGGGCCGGAGATACGCAGTATTTT. It is translated as CASSLGPSGGAGDTQYF.

This clonotype occurred once. The rearrangement uses TRBV7-6 and TRBJ2-3; D assignment may be TRBD1 or TRBD2 (6 bases each). The V end was cut by 8 bases, the J end by 6 bases, with 15 bases between. CDR1 and CDR2 from the germline V gene are SGHVS and FNYEAQ. The CDR3 sequence is 13 residues long. CDR3 in DNA: TGTGCCAGCCTGTCCGGGGGCGGGGATACGCAGTATTTT. Translating gives CASLSGGGDTQYF.

In its sample, this clonotype was seen a few times. The chain links TRBV6-6 to TRBJ2-1, with a weak D call TRBD1 (6 bases). Looked up from germline, CDR1 is MNHNY and CDR2 is SVGAGI (reference sequence). The CDR3 runs 13 residues. The V gene lost 7 bases and the J gene lost 12 bases, with 19 bases spanning the gap. The CDR3 here is CASTSDRRGGQFF. The CDR3 DNA is TGTGCCAGCACCTCGGATCGCAGAGGGGGGCAGTTCTTC.

This clonotype came up many times. V usage is TRBV7-6 and J usage is TRBJ2-5; TRBD2 agrees at 13 bases. Germline CDR1 and CDR2: SGHVS and FNYEAQ. V was clipped by 4 bases and J by 5 bases; unmatched bases: 7. The length of the CDR3 is 16 residues. CDR3 sequence: CASSSTSGGARETQYF. The CDR3 nucleotides read TGTGCCAGCAGCTCAACTAGCGGGGGGGCTCGCGAGACCCAGTACTTC.

The chain combines TRBV27 with TRBJ2-7; D may match TRBD1 or TRBD2 (5 bases each). Trimming cost V 8 bases and J 9 bases, with 17 bases left between them. Germline V gene data show CDR1 as MNHEY and CDR2 as SMNVEV (reference sequence). CDR3 size: 12 residues. CDR3 nucleotide sequence: TGTGCCAGCGGGCCTCGTGGGGACGCGCAGTACGTC. Translated, it gives CASGPRGDAQYV.

This clonotype was recorded at least ten times. The DNA of the CDR3 is TGTGCCAGCAGCGGGGAAGGACTAGACGATTCTCAACAGTTCTTC. As protein: CASSGEGLDDSQQFF. The chain has TRBV7-6 and TRBJ2-1, with TRBD2 identical over 7 bases. V gave up 5 bases and J gave up 13 bases; unmatched junction bases: 17. The CDR3 runs to 15 residues. The germline V gene has CDR1 SGHVS and CDR2 FNYEAQ.

The gene calls are TRBV3-1 and TRBJ2-5; D is perhaps TRBD2 (5 bases). Germline V CDR1 and CDR2: LGHDT, YNNKEL (reference sequence). Trimming cost V 5 bases and J 1 base, with 14 bases left between them. The CDR3 extends over 15 amino acids. The CDR3 bases are TGTGCCAGCAGCGGAATTTCGGACTTCCAAGAGACCCAGTACTTC. Residues: CASSGISDFQETQYF.

A few counts support this clonotype. The CDR3 region has the DNA TGTGCCAGCAGTGAGGAACAGTCAGGGGGGCCTCCGAACACCGGGGAGCTGTTTTTT. Translated, it gives CASSEEQSGGPPNTGELFF. The chain combines TRBV6-4 with TRBJ2-2; tentatively, D is TRBD1 (7 bases). There are 19 residues in the CDR3. V gave up 3 bases and J gave up 0 bases, with 20 bases separating them. Germline V gives CDR1 MRHNA, CDR2 SNTAGT.

This clonotype appeared once. A read error is possible here, since a much larger clone lies one base away. The chain combines TRBV3-1 with TRBJ2-5; no definite D call. Trimming cost V 3 bases and J 1 base, with 3 bases left between them. The CDR3 has 12 residues. CDR1 and CDR2 from the germline V gene are LGHDT and YNNKEL (reference sequence). This CDR3 is CASSHLQETQYF. The DNA for the CDR3 is TGTGCCAGCAGCCACCTCCAAGAGACCCAGTACTTC.

The J gene is TRBJ2-1, the V gene TRBV6-4, with TRBD2 identical over 8 bases. The CDR3 sequence is 14 residues long. J was trimmed by 4 bases and V by 6 bases; bases with no gene match: 5. Germline values: CDR1 MRHNA, CDR2 SNTAGT. CDR3: CASRRTSQYNEQFF. CDR3 nucleotide sequence: TGTGCCAGCAGAAGGACTAGCCAGTACAATGAGCAGTTCTTC.

This clonotype was observed a handful of times. V is TRBV7-9 and J is TRBJ2-7; TRBD1 matches at 8 bases. In germline, CDR1 is SEHNR, CDR2 FQNEAQ (reference sequence). Trimming took 7 bases from V and 4 from J; bases not matched to a gene: 15. The CDR3 has 16 residues. The CDR3 DNA sequence: TGTGCCAGCACCGACCCATTGAAGGACAGGGTGTACGAGCAGTACTTC. Its protein product is CASTDPLKDRVYEQYF.

The rearrangement joins TRBV6-2 or TRBV6-3 to TRBJ1-2; the match to TRBD1 covers 8 bases. The CDR3 is 16 amino acids. The germline V gene has CDR1 MNHEY and CDR2 SVGEGT. The trim removed 2 bases at V and 3 bases at J, leaving 8 bases unmatched. CDR3 protein: CASSYHKQGVDYGYTF. The DNA for the CDR3 is TGTGCCAGCAGTTACCATAAACAGGGGGTCGACTATGGCTACACCTTC.

The chain employs TRBV9 and TRBJ2-1, with no clear D. Germline-derived CDR1 and CDR2 are SGDLS and YYNGEE. V lost 0 bases and J 0 bases, leaving 7 bases between the germline ends. This CDR3 is 15 amino acids long. The CDR3 reads CASSVARSSYNEQFF. CDR3 coding DNA: TGTGCCAGCAGCGTAGCGAGGAGCTCCTACAATGAGCAGTTCTTC.

In this sample, this clonotype turned up a few times. V and J are TRBV7-6 and TRBJ2-2; perhaps D is TRBD1 or TRBD2 (5 bases each). This CDR3 has 16 residues. Germline-derived CDR1 and CDR2 are SGHVS and FNYEAQ. Trimming shortened V by 4 bases and J by 0 bases, and 12 bases separated the two germline ends. DNA of the CDR3: TGTGCCAGCAGCTCGACCGGGACGACGAACACCGGGGAGCTGTTTTTT. It translates to CASSSTGTTNTGELFF.

This clonotype was observed a few times. The chain is built from TRBV6-6 and TRBJ2-7; 13 nucleotides line up with TRBD2. Unmatched junction bases numbered 0, after V lost 6 bases and J lost 1 base. This CDR3 contains 14 residues. CDR1 and CDR2 (germline): MNHNY, SVGAGI (reference sequence). The CDR3 region has the DNA TGTGCCAGCAGGGGACTAGCGGGGTCCTACGAGCAGTACTTC. As protein: CASRGLAGSYEQYF.

In its sample, this clonotype was seen a few times. The rearrangement joins TRBV7-9 to TRBJ2-3, with TRBD2 matching 7 bases. The CDR3 runs to 15 residues. The V gene's germline CDR1 is SEHNR and CDR2 FQNEAQ (reference sequence). V shed 5 bases and J 2 bases; nucleotides not matched to a gene: 7. The CDR3 DNA follows: TGTGCCAGCAGCGCACCGGGACTAAACACAGATACGCAGTATTTT. Translation: CASSAPGLNTDTQYF.

The rearrangement uses TRBV5-1 and TRBJ1-1; D perhaps matches TRBD1 (5 bases). The CDR3 spans 14 residues. V was trimmed by 4 bases and J by 3 bases, leaving 13 bases between them. Germline-derived CDR1 and CDR2 are SGHRS and YFSETQ. CDR3 residues: CASSPRGYDTEAFF. In DNA form, the CDR3 reads TGCGCCAGCAGCCCCCGGGGGTACGACACTGAAGCTTTCTTT.

A word on this clonotype: Its ends do not fully match the called genes, so a read error is possible. This chain joins TRBV6-2 or TRBV6-3 and TRBJ2-6; a weak D match, TRBD1 (6 bases). This CDR3 is built from 19 residues. Germline CDR1 reads MNHEY; CDR2 reads SVGEGT. CDR3 bases: TGTGCCAACAGTCTCTCACCCGGGACACCTTTGAGGGGGGCCAACGTCCTGACTTTC. The encoded protein is CANSLSPGTPLRGANVLTF.

This rearrangement joins TRBV11-2 to TRBJ2-1, with TRBD2 as a possible D gene (5 bases). The ends were cut back, 6 bases at V and 0 bases at J, with 24 bases in the middle. This CDR3 region has 19 residues. Germline V gene sequence: CDR1 SGHAT, CDR2 FQNNGV. The CDR3 reads CASRDERDRTYRSYNEQFF. For the CDR3, the DNA is TGTGCCAGCAGGGATGAGAGGGATAGGACCTACCGCTCCTACAATGAGCAGTTCTTC.

The chain combines TRBV4-1 with TRBJ2-2; maybe TRBD1 (5 bases). V was clipped by 0 bases and J by 6 bases, with 14 bases between them. CDR1 is MGHRA and CDR2 is YSYEKL in the germline V gene. This CDR3 region has 16 residues. DNA for the CDR3: TGCGCCAGCAGCCAAGATTCGGCAGGGCGGTCCGGGGAGCTGTTTTTT. Amino acid sequence: CASSQDSAGRSGELFF.

This clonotype was observed a few times. The chain links TRBV6-1 to TRBJ1-2; maybe TRBD1 (5 bases). CDR1 is MNHNS, CDR2 SASEGT, per germline. Trimming pared 6 bases from V and 11 bases from J, leaving 34 bases between. The CDR3 is made up of 18 amino acids. The CDR3 DNA sequence: TGTGCCAGCAGCCAAAGCCGCGGGACGGCCTTCTATGGCTCCGGTTACACCTTC. It translates to CASSQSRGTAFYGSGYTF.

The V gene is TRBV5-1, the J gene TRBJ2-7, with TRBD1 as a possible D gene (6 bases). CDR3 length: 14 residues. V lost 2 bases to trimming and J lost 4 bases, with 13 bases between them. Per the germline V gene, CDR1 is SGHRS and CDR2 is YFSETQ. The CDR3 DNA reads as TGCGCCAGCAGCTTTACCGGGACATCTTACGAGCAGTACTTC. It specifies CASSFTGTSYEQYF.

This clonotype has more than one count but fewer than ten. Compared with germline, one end of the junction differs, possibly owing to a read error. The gene calls are TRBV20-1 and TRBJ2-7; D gene unclear. The CDR3 has 12 residues. From germline, CDR1 is DFQATT and CDR2 SNEGSKA (reference sequence). The CDR3 nucleotides are TGCAGTGGTAGAAGACATTCCTACGAGCAGTACTTC. Residues: CSGRRHSYEQYF.

This chain joins TRBV4-1 and TRBJ2-1; D ambiguous. Trimming took 4 bases from V and 6 from J, leaving 13 bases between them. The length of the CDR3 is 14 residues. In germline, CDR1 is MGHRA, CDR2 YSYEKL. Here the CDR3 reads CASSLLTDLNEQFF. The CDR3 bases are TGCGCCAGCAGCCTCTTGACGGACCTCAATGAGCAGTTCTTC.

The chain couples TRBV6-1 to TRBJ1-6; 10 bases align to TRBD1. Per the germline V gene, CDR1 is MNHNS and CDR2 is SASEGT. Trimming at V came to 6 bases and at J to 1 base, leaving 9 bases not matched to a gene. The CDR3 has 18 amino acids. For the CDR3, the DNA is TGTGCCAGCAGCGCCGGGACAGGGGTTGTGTCCTATAATTCACCCCTCCACTTT. Amino acids: CASSAGTGVVSYNSPLHF.